This T cell receptor (beta chain) derives from a study of T cells after yellow fever vaccination. Template switching with 5'RACE generated the TCR cDNA and added a universal primer site and UMIs. TCRdb reprocessed the 5' RACE reads with MiXCR, giving one entry per CDR3 protein. The sample records hundreds of thousands of distinct CDR3 sequences, roughly an eighth being singletons. This clonotype was seen only a few times. The CDR3 has 15 amino acids. V gave up 3 bases and J gave up 7 bases; unmatched junction bases: 4. CDR1 and CDR2 from the germline V gene are DFQATT and SNEGSKA (reference sequence).

The receptor's source is a man between 18 and 29 years old who received the YFV17D yellow fever vaccine. V is TRBV20-1 and J is TRBJ1-6, with 12 bases aligning to TRBD1. The material sequenced was CD4+ T cells sorted from PBMCs, taken 15 days after the yellow fever booster vaccination. CDR3: CSASGTGGGNSPLHF. As DNA, the CDR3 is TGCAGTGCTAGTGGGACAGGGGGCGGAAATTCACCCCTCCACTTT.